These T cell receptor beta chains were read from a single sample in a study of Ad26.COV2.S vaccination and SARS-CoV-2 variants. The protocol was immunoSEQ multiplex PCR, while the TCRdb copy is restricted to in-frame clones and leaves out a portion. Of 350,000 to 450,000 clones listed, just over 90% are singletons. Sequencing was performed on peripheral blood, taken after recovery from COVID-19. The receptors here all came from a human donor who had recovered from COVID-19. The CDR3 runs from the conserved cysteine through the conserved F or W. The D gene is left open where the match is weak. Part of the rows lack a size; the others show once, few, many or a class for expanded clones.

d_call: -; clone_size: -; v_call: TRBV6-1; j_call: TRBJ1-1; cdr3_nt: TGTGCCAGCAGAGGAGGGAACACTGAAGCTTTCTTT; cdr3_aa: CASRGGNTEAFF
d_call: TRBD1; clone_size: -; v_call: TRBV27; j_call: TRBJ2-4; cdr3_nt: TGTGCCAGCAGTTTAGGGGGACAGGGCTTAGCCAAAAACATTCAGTACTTC; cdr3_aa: CASSLGGQGLAKNIQYF
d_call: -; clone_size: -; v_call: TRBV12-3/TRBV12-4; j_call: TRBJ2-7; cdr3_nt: TGTGCCAGCAGCTCCCTCGGCTCCTACGAGCAGTACTTC; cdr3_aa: CASSSLGSYEQYF
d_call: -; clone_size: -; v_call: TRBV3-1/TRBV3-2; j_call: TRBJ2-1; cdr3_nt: TGTGCCAGCAGCCCCGAACAGGGCCCGGGGTACAATGAGCAGTTCTTC; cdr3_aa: CASSPEQGPGYNEQFF
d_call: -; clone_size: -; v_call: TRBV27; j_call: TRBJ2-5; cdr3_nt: TGTGCCAGCAGGGATCTAGGGCTCTCAGGAGAGACCCAGTACTTC; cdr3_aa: CASRDLGLSGETQYF
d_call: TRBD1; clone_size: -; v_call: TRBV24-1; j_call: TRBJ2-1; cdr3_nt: TGTGCCACCAGTGATGAACTAGGACAGGACCTGTTCTTC; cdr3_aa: CATSDELGQDLFF
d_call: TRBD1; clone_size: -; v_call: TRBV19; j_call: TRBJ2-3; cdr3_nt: TGTGCCAGTAGTATACAGGGGGCGGGAGATACGCAGTATTTT; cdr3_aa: CASSIQGAGDTQYF
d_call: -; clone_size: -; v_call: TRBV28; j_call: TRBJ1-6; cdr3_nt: TGTGCCAGCCGAACGTCCTATAATTCACCCCTCCACTTT; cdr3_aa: CASRTSYNSPLHF
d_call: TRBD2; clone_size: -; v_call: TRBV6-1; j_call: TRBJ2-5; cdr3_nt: TGTGCCAGCAGTGAACGACTAGCGGGGGCTCAAGAGACCCAGTACTTC; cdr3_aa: CASSERLAGAQETQYF
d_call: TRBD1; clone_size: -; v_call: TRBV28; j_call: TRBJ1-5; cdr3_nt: TGTGCCAGCAAACCAGGGGGGAATCAGCCCCAGCATTTT; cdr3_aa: CASKPGGNQPQHF
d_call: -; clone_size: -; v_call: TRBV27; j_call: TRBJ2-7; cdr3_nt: TGTGCCAGCAGTTTAAGACCGAACTACGAGCAGTACTTC; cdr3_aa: CASSLRPNYEQYF
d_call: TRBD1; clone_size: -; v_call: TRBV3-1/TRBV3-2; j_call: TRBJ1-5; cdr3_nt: TGTGCCAGCAGCCGGGGACAGGAATATCAGCCCCAGCATTTT; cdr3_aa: CASSRGQEYQPQHF
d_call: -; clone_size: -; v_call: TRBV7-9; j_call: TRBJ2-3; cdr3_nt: TGTGCCAGCAGCTTAGATCAGACTCTAGGTACGCAGTATTTT; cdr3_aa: CASSLDQTLGTQYF
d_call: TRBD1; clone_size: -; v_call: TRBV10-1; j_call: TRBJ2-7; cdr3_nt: TGCGCCACCGGGACAGGACCCTACGAGCAGTACTTC; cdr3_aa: CATGTGPYEQYF
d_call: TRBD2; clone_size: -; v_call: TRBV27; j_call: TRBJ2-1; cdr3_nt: TGTGCCAGCAGTTTGAGGCGGGGGGGCCGCGATGAGCAGTTCTTC; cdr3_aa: CASSLRRGGRDEQFF
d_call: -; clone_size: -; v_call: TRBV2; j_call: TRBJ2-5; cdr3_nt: TGTGCCAGCAGTAACCAAGAGACCCAGTACTTC; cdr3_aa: CASSNQETQYF
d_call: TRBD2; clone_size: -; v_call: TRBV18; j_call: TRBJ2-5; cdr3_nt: TGTGCCAGCTCACCGATAGTCGGGGGGTCAAAAGAGACCCAGTACTTC; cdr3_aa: CASSPIVGGSKETQYF
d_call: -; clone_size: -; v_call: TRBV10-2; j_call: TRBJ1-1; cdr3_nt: TGCGCCAGCAGGGAGGAATTCCTGGGGAACACTGAAGCTTTCTTT; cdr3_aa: CASREEFLGNTEAFF
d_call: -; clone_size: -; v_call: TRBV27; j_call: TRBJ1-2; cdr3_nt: TGTGCCAGCAGTTTGTCTCAATTGGGGAGCTACACCTTC; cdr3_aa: CASSLSQLGSYTF
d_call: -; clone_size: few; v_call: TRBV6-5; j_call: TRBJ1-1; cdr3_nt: TGTGCCAGCCACCGTGCAGATATGAACACTGAAGCTTTCTTT; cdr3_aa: CASHRADMNTEAFF
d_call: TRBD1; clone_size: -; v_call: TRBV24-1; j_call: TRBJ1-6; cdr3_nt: TGTGCCACCAGTGACTCGGGACAGAGAAATTCACCCCTCCACTTT; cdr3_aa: CATSDSGQRNSPLHF
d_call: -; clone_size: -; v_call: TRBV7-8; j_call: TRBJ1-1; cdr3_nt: TGTGCCAGCAGCTTAGAGACTCCCACTGAAGCTTTCTTT; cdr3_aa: CASSLETPTEAFF
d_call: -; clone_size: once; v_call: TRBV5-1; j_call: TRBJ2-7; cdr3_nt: TGCGCCAGCAGCTTGTCAGGGAACGAGCAGTACTTC; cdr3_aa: CASSLSGNEQYF
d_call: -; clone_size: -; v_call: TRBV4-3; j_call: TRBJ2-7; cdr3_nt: TGCGCCAGCAGCCAAGTGCGGGGTTTGACCTACGAGCAGTACTTC; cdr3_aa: CASSQVRGLTYEQYF
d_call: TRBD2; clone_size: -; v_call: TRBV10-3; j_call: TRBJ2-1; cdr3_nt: TGTGCCATCAGTGAGAGTGTCGGGGGGGCCGGAGAGCAGTTCTTC; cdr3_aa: CAISESVGGAGEQFF
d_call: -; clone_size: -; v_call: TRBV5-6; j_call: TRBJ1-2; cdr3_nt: TGTGCCAGCAGCTTGGTTCAAAGGGCTTTGGGTGGCTACACCTTC; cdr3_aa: CASSLVQRALGGYTF
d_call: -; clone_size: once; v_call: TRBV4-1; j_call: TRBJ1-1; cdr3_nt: TGCGCCAGCAGCCAAGCGTTTGCTTTCTTT; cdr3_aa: CASSQAFAFF
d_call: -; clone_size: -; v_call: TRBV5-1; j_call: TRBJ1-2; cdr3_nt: TGCGCCAGCAGCTTGGCCTCGACAGGTCATGATGGCTACACCTTC; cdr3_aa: CASSLASTGHDGYTF
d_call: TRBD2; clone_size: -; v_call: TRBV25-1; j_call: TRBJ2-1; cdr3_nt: TGTGCCAGCAAGGGTGCGGGGGGGCTAAATGAGCAGTTCTTC; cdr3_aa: CASKGAGGLNEQFF
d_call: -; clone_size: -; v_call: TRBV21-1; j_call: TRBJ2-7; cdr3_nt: TGTGCCAGCAGCAAAGTTCAGGGGGAGAGCTACGAGCAGTACTTC; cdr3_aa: CASSKVQGESYEQYF
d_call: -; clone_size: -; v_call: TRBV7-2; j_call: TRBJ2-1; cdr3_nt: TGTGCCAGCAGCTTAGGAGGGGGGCTATCGGAACATGAGCAGTTCTTC; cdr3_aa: CASSLGGGLSEHEQFF
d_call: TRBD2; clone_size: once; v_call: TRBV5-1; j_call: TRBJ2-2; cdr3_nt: TGCGCCAGCAGTTTCGGACTAGCGGGGCAAGGCACCGGGGAGCTGTTTTTT; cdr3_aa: CASSFGLAGQGTGELFF
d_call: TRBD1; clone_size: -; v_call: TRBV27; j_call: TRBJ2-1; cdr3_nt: TGTGCCAGCAGTTTTGGACCCGGACAGGGGCCCCTCTCCAATGAGCAGTTCTTC; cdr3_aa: CASSFGPGQGPLSNEQFF
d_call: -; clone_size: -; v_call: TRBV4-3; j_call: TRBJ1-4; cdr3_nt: TGCGCCAGCAGCCAAGATCTTCCGGACGCAACTAATGAAAAACTGTTTTTT; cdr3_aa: CASSQDLPDATNEKLFF